This T cell receptor beta chain was captured in a study of response to subunit inactivated influenza vaccine. Notes on the study in general: It was the authors' suggestion that each seasonal influenza vaccination recruits few new T cells.

Via MiXCR, TCRdb re-called the RT-PCR reads, giving one row per CDR3 protein. This table has 550,000 to 800,000 distinct CDR3 sequences, less than 20% appearing once. This clonotype was seen more than once but under ten times. Its antigen is as yet unknown. Losses at the gene ends were 5 bases for V and 3 bases for J; bases not matched to a gene: 5. The CDR3 contains 15 residues. The sequence derives from a man aged 50-60 years who received an inactivated influenza vaccine. This sample comprised PBMCs from blood, obtained less than 13 days after vaccination. The V gene is TRBV12-3 or TRBV12-4, the J gene TRBJ1-3; 9 bases match TRBD1. The CDR3 bases are TGTGCCAGCAGTCCACAGGGGGCGCTTGGAAACACCATATATTTT. Amino acid sequence: CASSPQGALGNTIYF.